The 31 T cell receptor beta chains in this list originate from one sample, sequenced in a study of T cell clonotyping in hematopoietic cell transplantation. Sequencing used immunoSEQ multiplex PCR; TCRdb keeps in-frame clones, though not all of them. In the table there are about 69,000 clones, 94% of which are singletons. The sequencing input was peripheral blood mononuclear cells. The receptors shown here come from a man aged 45-65 years in good health. Some clones in this sample may be carry-over from other donors' samples.

The chain recombines TRBV6-1 with TRBJ2-7, with 9 bases fitting TRBD1. CDR1 MNHNS and CDR2 SASEGT come from the germline V gene. The CDR3 spans 14 residues. V lost 4 bases to trimming and J lost 3 bases; unmatched junction nucleotides: 4. In DNA, the CDR3 is TGTGCCAGCAGTGTTGGACAGGGGTACTACGAGCAGTACTTC. This codes for CASSVGQGYYEQYF.

The chain recombines TRBV6-5 with TRBJ2-1; D is uncertain. CDR3 length equals 15 residues. V was pared by 6 bases and J by 8 bases, with 20 bases between. CDR1 and CDR2 (germline): MNHEY, SVGAGI. CDR3 in amino acids: CASRLHRVAVYEQFF. The CDR3 DNA sequence: TGTGCCAGCAGGCTACATAGGGTAGCTGTCTATGAGCAGTTCTTC.

J is TRBJ1-3 and V is TRBV29-1, with 9 bases identical to TRBD1. J was trimmed by 7 bases and V by 6 bases; bases with no gene match: 4. CDR3 length equals 12 residues. Per germline, CDR1 SQVTM and CDR2 ANQGSEA. The CDR3 loop reads CSVDRGDNTIYF. The CDR3 bases are TGCAGCGTGGACAGGGGTGACAACACCATATATTTT.

This chain joins TRBV29-1 and TRBJ2-3, with D possibly TRBD1 on 6 matching bases. Trimming pared 6 bases from V and 0 bases from J, leaving 13 bases between. The CDR3 contains 14 residues. Germline V gene lookup returns CDR1 SQVTM and CDR2 ANQGSEA. CDR3 sequence: CSVGQTASTDTQYF. CDR3 in DNA: TGCAGCGTCGGACAGACCGCTAGCACAGATACGCAGTATTTT.

The CDR3 reads CASSLGRNEQFF. CDR3 nucleotides: TGTGCCAGCAGCCTCGGACGGAATGAGCAGTTCTTC. This rearrangement joins TRBV11-3 to TRBJ2-1; no firm D call. Germline loops: CDR1 SGHNT, CDR2 YENEEA. The CDR3 extends over 12 amino acids. V was shortened by 5 bases and J by 7 bases, with 9 bases between the two germline ends.

This clone was observed a few times. The chain uses TRBV5-1 and TRBJ2-5, with D tentatively TRBD1 (5 bases). The CDR3 length is 15 residues. CDR1 and CDR2 from the germline V gene are SGHRS and YFSETQ. The germline V and J ends were trimmed by 0 bases and 3 bases, with 12 bases remaining between them. As DNA, the CDR3 is TGCGCCAGCAGCTTGGAGGGGAACCTAAAAGAGACCCAGTACTTC. It encodes CASSLEGNLKETQYF. The full variable domain, rest sourced from reference TRBV5-1 and TRBJ2-5, is KAGVTQTPRYLIKTRGQQVTLSCSPISGHRSVSWYQQTPGQGLQFLFEYFSETQRNKGNFPGRFSGRQFSNSRSEMNVSTLELGDSALYLCASSLEGNLKETQYFGPGTRLLVL.

The rearrangement links TRBV5-1 to TRBJ1-3, with D maybe TRBD1 (5 bases). The length of the CDR3 is 15 residues. Per the germline V gene, CDR1 is SGHRS and CDR2 is YFSETQ. Trimming left V 2 bases short and J 4 bases short, with 13 bases between. In DNA, the CDR3 is TGCGCCAGCAGCTTAGATTCAGGGTCGGGAAACACCATATATTTT. It specifies CASSLDSGSGNTIYF.

The chain combines TRBV6-1 with TRBJ2-7, with D unclear. Germline-derived CDR1 and CDR2 are MNHNS and SASEGT. V lost 6 bases to trimming and J lost 2 bases, with 11 bases between them. This CDR3 comprises 13 residues. CDR3 sequence: CASSHGRAYEQYF. The CDR3 region has the DNA TGTGCCAGCAGCCACGGACGGGCCTACGAGCAGTACTTC.

The CDR3, as DNA: TGTGCCAGCGCCGGACTTAGGTATTCCAAAAACATTCAGTACTTC. Residues: CASAGLRYSKNIQYF. The chain recombines TRBV28 with TRBJ2-4; a weak D match, TRBD2 (5 bases). The CDR3 is 15 residues long. From germline, CDR1 is MDHEN and CDR2 SYDVKM. V lost 8 bases, J lost 2 bases, and 16 bases lay in between.

This clone has only one observation. The rearrangement links TRBV10-3 to TRBJ2-7; D call uncertain. Trimming took off 3 bases at V and 2 bases at J, with 11 bases between the two ends. From germline, CDR1 is ENHRY and CDR2 SYGVKD. The CDR3 is 14 amino acids. CDR3 coding DNA: TGTGCCATCAGTGAAACCGGCAGAGCCTACGAGCAGTACTTC. It codes for CAISETGRAYEQYF.

The chain joins TRBV28 to TRBJ1-1; D gene ambiguous. V was pared by 4 bases and J by 0 bases, with 9 bases between. The CDR3 is made up of 14 amino acids. CDR1 is MDHEN, CDR2 SYDVKM, per germline. CDR3 amino acids: CASSSGRLNTEAFF. CDR3 nucleotide sequence: TGTGCCAGCAGTTCAGGACGGTTGAACACTGAAGCTTTCTTT.

CDR3 DNA sequence: TGTGCCAGCAGCCCTGGACTAGCGGGGGATACGCAGTATTTT. The encoded protein is CASSPGLAGDTQYF. V is TRBV11-2 and J is TRBJ2-3; 12 bases match TRBD2. Germline CDR1 SGHAT, CDR2 FQNNGV. This CDR3 has 14 residues. With 5 bases clipped from V and 6 bases from J, the junction kept 3 bases outside the gene matches.

The chain couples TRBV7-3 to TRBJ2-7; 9 nucleotides align to TRBD1. Germline lookup yields CDR1 SGHTA and CDR2 FQGTGA. Trimming removed 3 bases from V and 2 bases from J; junction bases left unmatched: 2. The CDR3 is made up of 14 amino acids. Here the CDR3 reads CASSLTGGTYEQYF. DNA for the CDR3: TGTGCCAGCAGCTTGACAGGGGGTACCTACGAGCAGTACTTC. The full variable domain, with the rest looked up from reference TRBV7-3 and TRBJ2-7, is GAGVSQTPSNKVTEKGKYVELRCDPISGHTALYWYRQSLGQGPEFLIYFQGTGAADDSGLPNDRFFAVRPEGSVSTLKIQRTERGDSAVYLCASSLTGGTYEQYFGPGTRLTVT.

This clone was seen only once. The chain is built from TRBV5-1 and TRBJ1-3; D ambiguous. The CDR3 consists of 13 residues. V gave up 2 bases and J gave up 10 bases, with 13 bases separating them. The V gene's germline CDR1 is SGHRS and CDR2 YFSETQ. The CDR3 DNA reads TGCGCCAGCAGCTTTGGGCCTGGGAATACCATATATTTT. The encoded protein is CASSFGPGNTIYF. The whole variable domain, remainder taken from reference TRBV5-1 and TRBJ1-3, is KAGVTQTPRYLIKTRGQQVTLSCSPISGHRSVSWYQQTPGQGLQFLFEYFSETQRNKGNFPGRFSGRQFSNSRSEMNVSTLELGDSALYLCASSFGPGNTIYFGEGSWLTVV.

V gene TRBV27 combines with J gene TRBJ2-3; the D is unclear. This CDR3 is built from 16 residues. Trimming left V 3 bases short and J 2 bases short, with 15 bases between. The germline V gene has CDR1 MNHEY and CDR2 SMNVEV (reference sequence). CDR3 protein: CASSFRSNFNTDTQYF. The CDR3 DNA reads as TGTGCCAGCAGTTTTCGATCGAACTTCAACACAGATACGCAGTATTTT.

The CDR3 sequence: CASSVGALSSYNSPLHF. CDR3 coding DNA: TGTGCCAGCAGTGTGGGAGCCTTGAGCTCCTATAATTCACCCCTCCACTTT. The gene calls are TRBV2 and TRBJ1-6; D call uncertain. With 4 bases removed from V and 0 bases from J, the gap between germline ends came to 13 bases. The CDR3 contains 17 residues. Germline CDR1 SNHLY, CDR2 FYNNEI. Drawing the rest from reference TRBV2 and TRBJ1-6, the complete variable domain is EPEVTQTPSHQVTQMGQEVILRCVPISNHLYFYWYRQILGQKVEFLVSFYNNEISEKSEIFDDQFSVERPDGSNFTLKIRSTKLEDSAMYFCASSVGALSSYNSPLHFGNGTRLTVT.

Here the CDR3 reads CASSLQGGNTIYF. CDR3 in DNA: TGTGCCAGCAGTTTACAGGGGGGGAACACCATATATTTT. The chain joins TRBV28 to TRBJ1-3; 7 bases are a match to TRBD1. Trimming removed 2 bases from V and 7 bases from J; junction bases left unmatched: 2. Per germline, CDR1 MDHEN and CDR2 SYDVKM. The CDR3 has 13 amino acids.

This sequence joins TRBV5-4 and TRBJ2-3, with a possible D match to TRBD2 (6 bases). This CDR3 contains 15 residues. Trimming pared 5 bases from V and 3 bases from J, leaving 16 bases between. In germline, CDR1 is SGHNT, CDR2 YYREEE (reference sequence). The CDR3 DNA follows: TGTGCCAGCAGGAAGGGACTGGGGCAAACAGATACGCAGTATTTT. Residues: CASRKGLGQTDTQYF.

The J gene is TRBJ1-5, the V gene TRBV28; perhaps TRBD1 as D (5 bases). Between the trimmed V and J ends, which lost 6 bases and 6 bases, there was a span of 9 bases. Germline values: CDR1 MDHEN, CDR2 SYDVKM. The CDR3 is made up of 12 amino acids. Here the CDR3 reads CASSPQGQPQHF. The CDR3 DNA follows: TGTGCCAGCAGCCCCCAGGGTCAGCCCCAGCATTTT.

The chain uses TRBV30 and TRBJ2-5; TRBD2 aligns across 12 bases. This CDR3 region has 17 residues. The ends lost 1 base at V and 4 bases at J; junction bases unmatched: 10. Per germline, CDR1 GTSNPN and CDR2 SVGIG (reference sequence). The CDR3 DNA is TGTGCCTGGAGTGACGCGGGACTAGCGGGCCCTCCAGAGACCCAGTACTTC. Protein sequence: CAWSDAGLAGPPETQYF.

This clone was observed once. V gene TRBV5-1 combines with J gene TRBJ2-1; 8 nucleotides align to TRBD1. This CDR3 contains 17 residues. V trimming: 4 bases; J trimming: 6 bases; junction bases outside the gene matches: 15. Germline V CDR1 and CDR2: SGHRS, YFSETQ. CDR3 DNA sequence: TGCGCCAGCAGCCGTTTGACAGGGGAGGTGGGTGGCAATGAGCAGTTCTTC. It translates to CASSRLTGEVGGNEQFF.

This sequence joins TRBV6-1 and TRBJ1-5; TRBD1 matches at 7 bases. Germline CDR1 MNHNS, CDR2 SASEGT. The J segment lost 3 bases and the V segment lost 5 bases, leaving 7 bases of the junction unmatched. The CDR3 covers 15 residues. The CDR3 reads CASSSGTAHNQPQHF. The CDR3, as DNA: TGTGCCAGCAGTAGTGGGACAGCGCACAATCAGCCCCAGCATTTT.

The chain carries TRBV30 and TRBJ1-5; D remains unclear. The CDR3 runs 14 residues. The germline V gene has CDR1 GTSNPN and CDR2 SVGIG (reference sequence). V was clipped by 1 base and J by 4 bases, with 11 bases between them. The CDR3 protein is CAWSAGLGNQPQHF. The CDR3 nucleotides are TGTGCCTGGAGTGCCGGGTTGGGGAATCAGCCCCAGCATTTT. The full variable domain, rest sourced from reference TRBV30 and TRBJ1-5, is SQTIHQWPATLVQPVGSPLSLECTVEGTSNPNLYWYRQAAGRGLQLLFYSVGIGQISSEVPQNLSASRPQDRQFILSSKKLLLSDSGFYLCAWSAGLGNQPQHFGDGTRLSIL.

J is TRBJ2-7 and V is TRBV14, with 8 bases matching TRBD1. V shed 2 bases and J 8 bases; nucleotides not matched to a gene: 8. The CDR3 length is 14 residues. Germline CDR1 SGHDN, CDR2 FVKESK. DNA of the CDR3: TGTGCCAGCAGCCAATATCAGGGGGCGACTAAGCAGTACTTC. Amino acids: CASSQYQGATKQYF. Drawing the rest from reference TRBV14 and TRBJ2-7, the complete variable domain is EAGVTQFPSHSVIEKGQTVTLRCDPISGHDNLYWYRRVMGKEIKFLLHFVKESKQDESGMPNNRFLAERTGGTYSTLKVQPAELEDSGVYFCASSQYQGATKQYFGPGTRLTVT.

The CDR3 reads CASSYSSGTSHEQYF. DNA for the CDR3: TGTGCCAGCAGTTACTCGTCGGGAACGAGCCACGAGCAGTACTTC. V is TRBV6-5 and J is TRBJ2-7; D is possibly TRBD2 (5 bases). V lost 0 bases and J lost 5, with 14 bases in between. The CDR3 is 15 residues long. Germline loops: CDR1 MNHEY, CDR2 SVGAGI.

The genes are TRBV2 and TRBJ2-5; D not resolved. V was cut by 3 bases and J by 2 bases, with 10 bases left in between. This CDR3 spans 14 amino acids. CDR1 is SNHLY, CDR2 FYNNEI, per germline. CDR3 sequence reads: CASSDATGQETQYF. The CDR3, as DNA: TGTGCCAGCAGTGACGCAACGGGTCAAGAGACCCAGTACTTC.

The chain links TRBV9 to TRBJ1-1; D ambiguous. The V gene's germline CDR1 is SGDLS and CDR2 YYNGEE. The CDR3 totals 13 residues. V lost 3 bases to trimming and J lost 1 base, with 7 bases between them. CDR3 coding DNA: TGTGCCAGCAGCGAAAGCGGGAACACTGAAGCTTTCTTT. The encoded protein is CASSESGNTEAFF.

V and J are TRBV28 and TRBJ2-7; no firm D call. CDR3 length equals 12 residues. Germline V CDR1 and CDR2: MDHEN, SYDVKM. V was trimmed by 5 bases and J by 5 bases, leaving 10 bases between them. CDR3 sequence: CASSTLGHEQYF. The CDR3 DNA reads TGTGCCAGCAGTACCCTAGGGCACGAGCAGTACTTC.

This clone came up once. The chain couples TRBV5-4 to TRBJ2-7; 14 bases fit TRBD2. The V and J ends lost 3 bases and 2 bases, in that order; junction bases with no gene match: 10. CDR3 length equals 18 residues. Germline V gene data show CDR1 as SGHNT and CDR2 as YYREEE (reference sequence). CDR3 sequence reads: CASSSGTSGRGVTYEQYF. DNA for the CDR3: TGTGCCAGCAGCTCAGGGACTAGCGGGAGAGGGGTGACCTACGAGCAGTACTTC.

Only one count was recorded for this clone. The chain recombines TRBV6-4 with TRBJ2-7; 9 bases fit TRBD1. The length of the CDR3 is 15 residues. CDR1 is MRHNA, CDR2 SNTAGT, per germline. The V and J ends lost 5 bases and 0 bases, in that order; junction bases with no gene match: 5. CDR3 bases: TGTGCCAGCAGTACCGGGACAGGGAGCTCCTACGAGCAGTACTTC. It yields the protein CASSTGTGSSYEQYF.

The chain is built from TRBV28 and TRBJ2-7, with D unresolved. CDR1 and CDR2 (germline): MDHEN, SYDVKM. This CDR3 has 11 amino acids. V lost 3 bases to trimming and J lost 5 bases, with 5 bases between them. CDR3 DNA: TGTGCCAGCAGTTTGGAGAACGAGCAGTACTTC. Translation gives CASSLENEQYF.